This T cell receptor beta chain was captured in a study of blood T cell repertoires in COVID-19. Profiled with immunoSEQ multiplex PCR; TCRdb holds only in-frame clones, not every one. In the table there are 43,000 or so clones, around 83% of which are singletons. V lost 2 bases to trimming and J lost 5 bases, with 7 bases between them. CDR3 length: 12 residues. In germline, CDR1 is SGHRS, CDR2 YFSETQ. The V call is TRBV5-1, the J call TRBJ2-5; D uncertain. Sequenced input: peripheral blood. This TCR was sampled from a woman older than 75 with acute or convalescent COVID-19. CDR3 residues: CASSFSMETQYF. CDR3 sequence (DNA): TGCGCCAGCAGCTTTAGCATGGAGACCCAGTACTTC.